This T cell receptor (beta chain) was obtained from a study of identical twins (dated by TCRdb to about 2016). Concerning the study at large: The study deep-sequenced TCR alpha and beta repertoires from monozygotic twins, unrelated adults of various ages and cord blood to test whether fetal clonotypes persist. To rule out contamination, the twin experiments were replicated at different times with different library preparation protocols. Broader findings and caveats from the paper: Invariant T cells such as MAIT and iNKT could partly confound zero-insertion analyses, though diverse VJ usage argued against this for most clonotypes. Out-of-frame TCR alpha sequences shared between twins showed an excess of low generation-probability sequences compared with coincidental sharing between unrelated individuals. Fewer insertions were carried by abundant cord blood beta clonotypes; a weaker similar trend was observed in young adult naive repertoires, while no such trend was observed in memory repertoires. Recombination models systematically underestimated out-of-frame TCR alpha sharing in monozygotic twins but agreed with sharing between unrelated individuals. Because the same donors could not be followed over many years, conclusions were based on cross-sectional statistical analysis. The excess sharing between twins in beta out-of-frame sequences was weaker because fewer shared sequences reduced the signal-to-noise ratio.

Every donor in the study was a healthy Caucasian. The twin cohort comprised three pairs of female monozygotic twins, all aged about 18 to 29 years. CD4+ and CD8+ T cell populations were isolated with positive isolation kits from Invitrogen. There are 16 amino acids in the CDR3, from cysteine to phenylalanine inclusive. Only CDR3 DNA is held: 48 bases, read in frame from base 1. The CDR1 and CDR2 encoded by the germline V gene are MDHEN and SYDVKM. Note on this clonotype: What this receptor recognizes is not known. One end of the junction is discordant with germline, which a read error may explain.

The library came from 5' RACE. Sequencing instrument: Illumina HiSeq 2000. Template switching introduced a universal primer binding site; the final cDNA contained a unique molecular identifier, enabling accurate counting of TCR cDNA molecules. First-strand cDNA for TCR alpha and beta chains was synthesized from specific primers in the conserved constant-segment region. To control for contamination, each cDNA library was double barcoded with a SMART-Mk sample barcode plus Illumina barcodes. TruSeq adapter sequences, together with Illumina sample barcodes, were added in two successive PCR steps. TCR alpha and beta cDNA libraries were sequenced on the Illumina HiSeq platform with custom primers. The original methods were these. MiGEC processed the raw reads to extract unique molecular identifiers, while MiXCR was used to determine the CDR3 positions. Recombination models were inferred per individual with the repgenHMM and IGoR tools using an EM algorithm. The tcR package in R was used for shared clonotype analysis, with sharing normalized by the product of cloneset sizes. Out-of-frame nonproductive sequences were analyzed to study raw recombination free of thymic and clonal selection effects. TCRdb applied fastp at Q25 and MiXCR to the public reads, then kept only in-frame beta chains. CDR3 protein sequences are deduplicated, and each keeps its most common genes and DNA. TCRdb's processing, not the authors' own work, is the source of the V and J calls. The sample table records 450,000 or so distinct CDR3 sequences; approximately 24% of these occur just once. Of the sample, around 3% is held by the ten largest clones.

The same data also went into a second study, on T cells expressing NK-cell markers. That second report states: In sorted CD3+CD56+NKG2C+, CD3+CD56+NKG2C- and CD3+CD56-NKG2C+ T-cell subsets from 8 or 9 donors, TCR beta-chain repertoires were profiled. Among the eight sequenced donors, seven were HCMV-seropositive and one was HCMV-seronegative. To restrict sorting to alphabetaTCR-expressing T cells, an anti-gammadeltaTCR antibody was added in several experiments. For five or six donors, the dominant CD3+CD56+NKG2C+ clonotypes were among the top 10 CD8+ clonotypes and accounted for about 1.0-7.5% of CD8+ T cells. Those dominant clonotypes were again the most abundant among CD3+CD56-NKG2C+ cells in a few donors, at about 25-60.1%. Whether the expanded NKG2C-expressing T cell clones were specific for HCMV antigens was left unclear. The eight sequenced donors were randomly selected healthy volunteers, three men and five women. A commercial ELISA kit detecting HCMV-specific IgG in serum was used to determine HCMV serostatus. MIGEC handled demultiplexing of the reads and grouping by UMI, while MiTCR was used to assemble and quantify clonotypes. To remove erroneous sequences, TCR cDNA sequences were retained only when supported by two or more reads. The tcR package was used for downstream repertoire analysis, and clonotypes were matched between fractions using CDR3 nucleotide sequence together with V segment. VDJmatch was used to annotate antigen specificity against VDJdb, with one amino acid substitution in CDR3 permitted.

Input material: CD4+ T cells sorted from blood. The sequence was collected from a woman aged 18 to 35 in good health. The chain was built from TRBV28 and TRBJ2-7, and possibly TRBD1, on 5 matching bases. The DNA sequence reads TGTGCCAGCAGGTCCCCCGATCAGGGTTTCTCCTACGAGCAGTCCTTC. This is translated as CASRSPDQGFSYEQSF.